The next 17 T cell receptor beta chains were all read from a single sample in a study of blood T cell repertoires in COVID-19. Sequencing used immunoSEQ multiplex PCR; TCRdb keeps in-frame clones, though not all of them. The sample carries 120,000 to 150,000 clones, 80% to 90% recorded once. Material for sequencing was peripheral blood. Receptor source: a man older than 75 with acute or convalescent COVID-19.

This clone has a single count. The V call is TRBV6-5, the J call TRBJ2-1, with 10 bases aligning to TRBD1. The V segment lost 4 bases and the J segment 8 bases; nucleotides outside the gene matches: 8. This CDR3 has 15 amino acids. Germline V gene sequence: CDR1 MNHEY, CDR2 SVGAGI. CDR3 coding DNA: TGTGCCAGCAGTTCGGGACAGGGGCCCCGCGATGAGCAGTTCTTC. Translating it yields CASSSGQGPRDEQFF.

The chain employs TRBV27 and TRBJ1-2; 8 nucleotides align to TRBD1. The trim removed 5 bases at V and 5 bases at J, leaving 4 bases unmatched. The CDR3 consists of 13 residues. Germline V lookup: CDR1 MNHEY, CDR2 SMNVEV (reference sequence). The CDR3 loop is CASSPWTGYGYTF. The CDR3 DNA is TGTGCCAGCAGTCCCTGGACAGGGTATGGCTACACCTTC.

The rearrangement uses TRBV5-4 and TRBJ2-7, with D perhaps TRBD1 (6 bases). The CDR3 runs 15 residues. Trimming removed 10 bases from V and 3 bases from J, with 23 bases in between. Germline loops: CDR1 SGHNT, CDR2 YYREEE (reference sequence). The CDR3 region is CAYRAGQQTFYEQYF. CDR3 coding DNA: TGTGCCTATCGAGCCGGACAGCAAACCTTCTACGAGCAGTACTTC.

The chain carries TRBV6-6 and TRBJ2-7; 12 positions agree with TRBD2. V trimming: 2 bases; J trimming: 6 bases; junction bases outside the gene matches: 5. The length of the CDR3 is 15 residues. The V gene's germline CDR1 is MNHNY and CDR2 SVGAGI (reference sequence). CDR3 nucleotide sequence: TGTGCCAGCAGTTACACTAGCGGGAGGTTCATCGAGCAGTACTTC. It encodes CASSYTSGRFIEQYF.

The rearrangement joins TRBV30 to TRBJ2-7; tentative D call: TRBD1 (5 bases). Trimming stripped 0 bases from V and 2 bases from J, with 11 bases between. CDR1 is GTSNPN, CDR2 SVGIG, per germline (reference sequence). This CDR3 contains 14 residues. CDR3 in amino acids: CAWSVTQGAYEQYF. The CDR3 DNA reads as TGTGCCTGGAGTGTAACCCAGGGTGCCTACGAGCAGTACTTC.

The V gene is TRBV19, the J gene TRBJ2-3, with TRBD1 matching over 12 bases. The germline V gene encodes CDR1 LNHDA and CDR2 SQIVND (reference sequence). The V gene end was trimmed by 3 bases and the J gene end by 5 bases; junction bases not matched to a gene: 6. This CDR3 has 16 residues. The chain's CDR3 is CASSIMGQGARDTQYF. The CDR3 coding sequence is TGTGCCAGTAGTATTATGGGACAGGGGGCGAGAGATACGCAGTATTTT.

The V gene is TRBV2, the J gene TRBJ2-7; D may be TRBD1 (6 bases). Trimming stripped 5 bases from V and 2 bases from J, with 7 bases between. CDR3 size: 12 residues. Germline V lookup: CDR1 SNHLY, CDR2 FYNNEI. The CDR3 spells CASSRTAYEQYF. CDR3 DNA sequence: TGTGCCAGCAGTCGGACAGCCTACGAGCAGTACTTC.

CDR3 in DNA: TGTGCCAGCAGCCTCGGGACTCCGAACACCGGGGAGCTGTTTTTT. It translates to CASSLGTPNTGELFF. The V gene is TRBV13, the J gene TRBJ2-2; D perhaps matches TRBD2 (6 bases). With 5 bases removed from V and 0 bases from J, the gap between germline ends came to 10 bases. CDR1 PRHDT and CDR2 FYEKMQ come from the germline V gene (reference sequence). CDR3 length: 15 residues.

The rearrangement joins TRBV7-2 to TRBJ1-1; a possible D gene is TRBD1 (6 bases). V lost 3 bases and J lost 0, with 14 bases in between. The CDR3 length is 16 residues. Germline V lookup: CDR1 SGHTA, CDR2 FQGNSA. CDR3 region: CASSFRSGQMNTEAFF. The CDR3 nucleotides read TGTGCCAGCAGCTTTAGGTCCGGACAGATGAACACTGAAGCTTTCTTT.

This clone was counted a single time. The V call is TRBV29-1, the J call TRBJ1-4; possible D gene TRBD1, 6 bases. CDR1 is SQVTM and CDR2 is ANQGSEA in the germline V gene. CDR3 length: 14 residues. V was clipped by 7 bases and J by 0 bases, with 12 bases between them. DNA of the CDR3: TGCAGCGCTTCAGGGGCTGCAACTAATGAAAAACTGTTTTTT. Protein product: CSASGAATNEKLFF.

V is TRBV28 and J is TRBJ2-3, with 12 bases aligning to TRBD2. Looked up from germline, CDR1 is MDHEN and CDR2 is SYDVKM. The trim removed 6 bases at V and 11 bases at J, leaving 12 bases unmatched. The CDR3 runs to 15 residues. CDR3 nucleotide sequence: TGTGCCAGCAGCCGCACCTTGACTAGCGGGAGTGGGCAGTATTTT. Residues: CASSRTLTSGSGQYF.

This sequence joins TRBV12-5 and TRBJ2-1; D is uncertain. V was pared by 7 bases and J by 6 bases, with 13 bases between. The CDR3 runs to 13 residues. Looked up from germline, CDR1 is LGHNT and CDR2 is FRNRAP. The CDR3 DNA is TGTGCTAGTGCCGACGAGGTATTCAATGAGCAGTTCTTC. Amino acid sequence: CASADEVFNEQFF.

The chain has TRBV3-1 (or the pseudogene TRBV3-2) and TRBJ2-2, with 7 bases lining up with TRBD2. Germline CDR1 and CDR2: LGHDT and YNNKEL (reference sequence). Trimming took 2 bases from V and 7 from J; bases not matched to a gene: 13. The CDR3 sequence is 17 residues long. The CDR3 DNA reads as TGTGCCAGCAGCCAATTTGCGAGCGGGGTTTTTAGCGGGGAGCTGTTTTTT. Translated: CASSQFASGVFSGELFF.

The rearrangement joins TRBV19 to TRBJ2-7; 10 nucleotides line up with TRBD1. Trimming removed 5 bases from V and 3 bases from J; junction bases left unmatched: 7. The CDR3 has 15 residues. Germline V lookup: CDR1 LNHDA, CDR2 SQIVND (reference sequence). The CDR3 nucleotides are TGTGCCAGTAGTGTCCCGGGGGACAGGGGCTACGAGCAGTACTTC. Translation gives CASSVPGDRGYEQYF.

The gene calls are TRBV30 and TRBJ2-3; TRBD1 agrees at 7 bases. CDR1 and CDR2 from the germline V gene are GTSNPN and SVGIG (reference sequence). The V gene end was trimmed by 0 bases and the J gene end by 4 bases; junction bases not matched to a gene: 1. CDR3 size: 13 residues. For the CDR3, the DNA is TGTGCCTGGAGTGTAGGGGGCTCAGATACGCAGTATTTT. This codes for CAWSVGGSDTQYF.

The chain has TRBV5-1 and TRBJ2-7, with D perhaps TRBD1 (6 bases). The CDR3 extends over 14 amino acids. Between the trimmed V and J ends, which lost 0 bases and 2 bases, there was a span of 9 bases. Per the germline V gene, CDR1 is SGHRS and CDR2 is YFSETQ. CDR3 amino acids: CASSLGTVTYEQYF. Written as DNA, the CDR3 is TGCGCCAGCAGCTTGGGGACAGTAACCTACGAGCAGTACTTC.

The chain is built from TRBV2 and TRBJ1-6; perhaps TRBD1 as D (5 bases). V was clipped by 3 bases and J by 6 bases, with 9 bases between them. Germline V gene lookup returns CDR1 SNHLY and CDR2 FYNNEI. This CDR3 has 14 residues. For the CDR3, the DNA is TGTGCCAGCAGTGAGCAGGGTGGTAATTCACCCCTCCACTTT. It translates to CASSEQGGNSPLHF.